What follows describes a single T cell receptor (beta chain). What it binds is unknown. The CDR3 has 16 amino acids. The germline gives CDR1 SGHDT, CDR2 YYEEEE. J was trimmed by 0 bases and V by 4 bases; bases with no gene match: 5. This entry is derived from a study of cytomegalovirus exposure and HLA in healthy donors. The wider study: From HLA-typed donors, an early data release held 70 million to 100 million unique TCRs.

PCR involved 60 Vbeta and 13 Jbeta primers. Here immunoSEQ multiplex PCR was the method, and the copy in TCRdb shows in-frame clones only, minus some. This sample has 200,000 or so clones, with around four fifths found just once. Broader study findings: Clonal expansion, a later analysis showed, was greater in HLA-associated TCR beta chains than in equally common others. Most CMV-associated TCR beta chains appeared HLA-restricted in a later analysis. Earlier findings revealed that most TCR beta V segments proved productive either about 90% or about 30% of the time.

The J gene is TRBJ2-4, the V gene TRBV5-6; 9 bases map to TRBD1. Sequencing was carried out using PBMCs. The origin of this receptor is a man between 50 and 59 years old in good health and CMV-seronegative. The CDR3 sequence: CASSGTGRLAKNIQYF. CDR3 coding DNA: TGTGCCAGCAGCGGGACAGGGAGACTAGCCAAAAACATTCAGTACTTC. Supplemented by reference TRBV5-6 and TRBJ2-4, the full variable domain reads DAGVTQSPTHLIKTRGQQVTLRCSPKSGHDTVSWYQQALGQGPQFIFQYYEEEERQRGNFPDRFSGHQFPNYSSELNVNALLLGDSALYLCASSGTGRLAKNIQYFGAGTRLSVL.